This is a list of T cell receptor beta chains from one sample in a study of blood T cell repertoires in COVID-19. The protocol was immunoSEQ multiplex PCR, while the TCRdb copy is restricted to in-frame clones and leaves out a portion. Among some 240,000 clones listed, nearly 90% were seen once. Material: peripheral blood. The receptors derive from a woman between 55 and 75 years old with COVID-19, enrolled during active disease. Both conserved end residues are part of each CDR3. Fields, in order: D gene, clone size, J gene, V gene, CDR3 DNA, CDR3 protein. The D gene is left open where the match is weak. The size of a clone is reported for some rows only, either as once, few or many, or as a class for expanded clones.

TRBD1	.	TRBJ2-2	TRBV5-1	TGCGCCAGCAGCTCCGGGACAGGGGGCACCGGGGAGCTGTTTTTT	CASSSGTGGTGELFF
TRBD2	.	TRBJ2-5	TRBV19	TGTGCCAGTAGTACGTCGGACACCGGACTAGCGGGGGTAGGAGAGACCCAGTACTTC	CASSTSDTGLAGVGETQYF
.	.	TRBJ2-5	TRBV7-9	TGTGCCAGCAGCTTGTCCTCAGAGACCCAGTACTTC	CASSLSSETQYF
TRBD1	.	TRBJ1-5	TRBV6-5	TGTGCCAGCAGGCTGACAGGGGGCAATGGTCAGCCCCAGCATTTT	CASRLTGGNGQPQHF
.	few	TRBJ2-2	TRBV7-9	TGTGCCAGCAGCTTAGTTCCCAGCACCGGGGAGCTGTTTTTT	CASSLVPSTGELFF
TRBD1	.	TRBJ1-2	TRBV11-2	TGTGCCAGCAGTCGGACAGGGGGTAACTATGGCTACACCTTC	CASSRTGGNYGYTF
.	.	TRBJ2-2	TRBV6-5	TGTGCCAGCAGTTATGTGGTCCCAGGGGACACCGGGGAGCTGTTTTTT	CASSYVVPGDTGELFF
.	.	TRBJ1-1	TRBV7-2	TGTGCCAGCAGCCCCAGATCTCCGAGTCGACAGAAAAACACTGAAGCTTTCTTT	CASSPRSPSRQKNTEAFF
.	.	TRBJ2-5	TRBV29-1	TGCAGCGTTGAAGGGGACACCGCGGATCTAGAGACCCAGTACTTC	CSVEGDTADLETQYF
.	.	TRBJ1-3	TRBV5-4	TGTGCCAGCAGAGTACAGGGATCTGGAAACACCATATATTTT	CASRVQGSGNTIYF
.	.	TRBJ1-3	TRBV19	TGTGCCAGTAGCCCCGTCTTTCTCTCTGGAAACACCATATATTTT	CASSPVFLSGNTIYF
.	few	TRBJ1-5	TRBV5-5	TGTGCCAGCAGCCCGGACAGCTGGAATCAGCCCCAGCATTTT	CASSPDSWNQPQHF
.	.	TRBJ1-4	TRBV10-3	TGTGCCATCAGTGACAGAACTAATGAAAAACTGTTTTTT	CAISDRTNEKLFF
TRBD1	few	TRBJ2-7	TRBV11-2	TGTGCCAGCAGCTTAGGAAAGACAGGGGGACAGTACTTC	CASSLGKTGGQYF
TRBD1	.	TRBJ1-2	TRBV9	TGTGCCAGCAGCGTACAACAGGGGAACTATGGCTACACCTTC	CASSVQQGNYGYTF
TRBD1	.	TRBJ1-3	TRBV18	TGTGCCAGCTCACCAGGACAGGGCTTTGGAAACACCATATATTTT	CASSPGQGFGNTIYF
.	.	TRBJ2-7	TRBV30	TGTGCCTGGAGTCATGGCGGGGGCTCCTCCTACGAGCAGTACTTC	CAWSHGGGSSYEQYF
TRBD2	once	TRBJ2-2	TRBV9	TGTGCCAGCAGCGTAGGGACTAGCGGGAACACCGGGGAGCTGTTTTTT	CASSVGTSGNTGELFF